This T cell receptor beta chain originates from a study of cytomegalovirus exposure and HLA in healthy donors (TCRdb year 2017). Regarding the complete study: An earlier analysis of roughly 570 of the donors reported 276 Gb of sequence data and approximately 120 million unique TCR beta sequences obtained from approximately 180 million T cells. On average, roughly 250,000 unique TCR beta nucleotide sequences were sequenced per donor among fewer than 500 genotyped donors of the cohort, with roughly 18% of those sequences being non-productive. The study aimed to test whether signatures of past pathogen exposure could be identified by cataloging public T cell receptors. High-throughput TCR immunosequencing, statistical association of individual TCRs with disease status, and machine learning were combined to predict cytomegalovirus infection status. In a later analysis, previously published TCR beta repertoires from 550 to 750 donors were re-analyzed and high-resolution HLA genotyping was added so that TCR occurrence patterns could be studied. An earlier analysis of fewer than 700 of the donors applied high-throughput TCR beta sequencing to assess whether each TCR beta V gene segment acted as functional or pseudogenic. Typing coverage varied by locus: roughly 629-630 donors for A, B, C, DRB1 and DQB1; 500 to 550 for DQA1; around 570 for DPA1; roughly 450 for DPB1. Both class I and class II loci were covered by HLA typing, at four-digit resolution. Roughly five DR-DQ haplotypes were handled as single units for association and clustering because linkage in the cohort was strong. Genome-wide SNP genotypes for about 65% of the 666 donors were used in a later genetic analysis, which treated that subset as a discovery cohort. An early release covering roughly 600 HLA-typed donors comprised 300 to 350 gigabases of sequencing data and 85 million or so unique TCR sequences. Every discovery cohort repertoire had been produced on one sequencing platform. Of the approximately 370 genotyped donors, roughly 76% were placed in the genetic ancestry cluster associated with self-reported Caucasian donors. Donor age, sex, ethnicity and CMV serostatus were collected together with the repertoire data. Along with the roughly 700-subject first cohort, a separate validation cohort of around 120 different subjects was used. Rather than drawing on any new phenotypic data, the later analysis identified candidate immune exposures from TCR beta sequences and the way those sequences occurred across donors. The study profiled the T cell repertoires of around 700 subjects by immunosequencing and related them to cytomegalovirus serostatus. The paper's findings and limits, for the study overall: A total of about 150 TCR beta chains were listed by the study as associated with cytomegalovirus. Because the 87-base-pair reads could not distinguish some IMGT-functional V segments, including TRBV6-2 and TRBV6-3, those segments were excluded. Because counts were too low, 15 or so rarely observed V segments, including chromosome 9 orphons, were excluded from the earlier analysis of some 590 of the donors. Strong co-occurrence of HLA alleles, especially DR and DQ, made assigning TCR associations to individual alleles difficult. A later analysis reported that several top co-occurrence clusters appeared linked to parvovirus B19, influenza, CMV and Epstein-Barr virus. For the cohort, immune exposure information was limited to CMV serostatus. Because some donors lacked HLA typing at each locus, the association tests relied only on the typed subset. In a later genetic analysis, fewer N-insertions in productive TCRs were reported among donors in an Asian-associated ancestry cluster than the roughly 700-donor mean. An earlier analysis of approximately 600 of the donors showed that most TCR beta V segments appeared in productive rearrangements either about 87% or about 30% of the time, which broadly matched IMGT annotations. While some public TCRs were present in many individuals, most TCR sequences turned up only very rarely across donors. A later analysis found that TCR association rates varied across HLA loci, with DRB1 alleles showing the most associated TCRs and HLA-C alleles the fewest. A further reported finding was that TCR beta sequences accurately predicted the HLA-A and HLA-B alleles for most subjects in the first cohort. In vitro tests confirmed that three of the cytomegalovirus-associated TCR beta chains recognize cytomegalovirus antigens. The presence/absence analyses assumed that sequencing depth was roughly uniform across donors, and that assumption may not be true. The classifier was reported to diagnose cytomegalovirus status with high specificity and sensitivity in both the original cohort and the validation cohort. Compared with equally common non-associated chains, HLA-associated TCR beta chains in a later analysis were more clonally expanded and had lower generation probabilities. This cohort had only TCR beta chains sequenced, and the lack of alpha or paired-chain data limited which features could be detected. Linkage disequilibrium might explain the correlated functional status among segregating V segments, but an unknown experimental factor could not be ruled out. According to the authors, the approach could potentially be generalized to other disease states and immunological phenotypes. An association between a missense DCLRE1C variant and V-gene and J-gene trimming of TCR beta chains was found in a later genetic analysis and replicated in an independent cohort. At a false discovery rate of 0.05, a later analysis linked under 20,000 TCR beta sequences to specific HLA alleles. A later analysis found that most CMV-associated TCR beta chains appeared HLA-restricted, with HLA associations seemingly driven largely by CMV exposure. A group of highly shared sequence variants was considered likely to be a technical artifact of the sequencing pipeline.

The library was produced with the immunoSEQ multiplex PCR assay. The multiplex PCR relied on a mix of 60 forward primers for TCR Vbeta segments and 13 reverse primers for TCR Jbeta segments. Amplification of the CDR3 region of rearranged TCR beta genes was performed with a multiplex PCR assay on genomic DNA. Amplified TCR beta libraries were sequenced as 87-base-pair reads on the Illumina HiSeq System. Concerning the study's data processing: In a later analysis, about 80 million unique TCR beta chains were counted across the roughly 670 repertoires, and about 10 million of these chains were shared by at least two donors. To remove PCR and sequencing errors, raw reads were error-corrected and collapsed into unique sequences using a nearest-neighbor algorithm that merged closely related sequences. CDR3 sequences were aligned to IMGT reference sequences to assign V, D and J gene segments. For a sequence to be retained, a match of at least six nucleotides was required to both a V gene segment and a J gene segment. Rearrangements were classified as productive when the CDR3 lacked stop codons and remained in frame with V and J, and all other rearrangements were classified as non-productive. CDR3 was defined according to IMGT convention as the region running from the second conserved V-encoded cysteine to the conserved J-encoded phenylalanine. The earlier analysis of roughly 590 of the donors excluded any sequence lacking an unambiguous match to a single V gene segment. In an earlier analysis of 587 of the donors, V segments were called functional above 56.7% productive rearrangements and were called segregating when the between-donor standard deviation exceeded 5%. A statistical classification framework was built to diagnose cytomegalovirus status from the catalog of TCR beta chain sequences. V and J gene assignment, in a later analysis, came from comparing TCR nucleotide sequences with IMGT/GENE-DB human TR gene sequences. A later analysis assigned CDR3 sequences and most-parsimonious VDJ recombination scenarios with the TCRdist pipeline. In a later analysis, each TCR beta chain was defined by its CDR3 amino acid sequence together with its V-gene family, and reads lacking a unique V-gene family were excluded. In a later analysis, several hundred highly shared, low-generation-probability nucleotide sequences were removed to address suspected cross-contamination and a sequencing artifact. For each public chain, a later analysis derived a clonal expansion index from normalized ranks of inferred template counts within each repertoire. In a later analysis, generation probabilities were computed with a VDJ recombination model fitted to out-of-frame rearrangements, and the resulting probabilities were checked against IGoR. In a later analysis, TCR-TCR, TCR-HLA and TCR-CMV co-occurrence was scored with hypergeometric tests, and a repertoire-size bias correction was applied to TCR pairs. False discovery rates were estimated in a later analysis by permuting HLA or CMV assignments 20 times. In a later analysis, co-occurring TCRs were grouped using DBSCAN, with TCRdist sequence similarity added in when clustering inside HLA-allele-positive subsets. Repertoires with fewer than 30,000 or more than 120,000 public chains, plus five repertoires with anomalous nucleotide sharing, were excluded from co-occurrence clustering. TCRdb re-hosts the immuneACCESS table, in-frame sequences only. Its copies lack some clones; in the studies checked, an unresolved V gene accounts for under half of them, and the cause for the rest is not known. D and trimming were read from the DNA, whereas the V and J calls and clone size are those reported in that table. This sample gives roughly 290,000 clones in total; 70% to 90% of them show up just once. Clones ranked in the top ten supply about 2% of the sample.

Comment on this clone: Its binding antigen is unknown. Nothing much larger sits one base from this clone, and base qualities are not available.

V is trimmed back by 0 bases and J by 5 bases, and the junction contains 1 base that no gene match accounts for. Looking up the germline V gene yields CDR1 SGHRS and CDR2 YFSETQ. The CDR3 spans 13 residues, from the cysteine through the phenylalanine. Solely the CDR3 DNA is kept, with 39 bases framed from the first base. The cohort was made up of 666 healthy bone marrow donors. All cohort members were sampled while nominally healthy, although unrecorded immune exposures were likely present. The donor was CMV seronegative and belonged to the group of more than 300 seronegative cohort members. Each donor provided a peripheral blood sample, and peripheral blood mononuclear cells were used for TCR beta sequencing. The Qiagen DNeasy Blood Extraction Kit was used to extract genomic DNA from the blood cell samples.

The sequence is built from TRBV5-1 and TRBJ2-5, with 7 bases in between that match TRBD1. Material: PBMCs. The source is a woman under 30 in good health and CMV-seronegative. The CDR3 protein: CASSLARGETQYF. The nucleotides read TGCGCCAGCAGCTTGGCCAGGGGGGAGACCCAGTACTTC.